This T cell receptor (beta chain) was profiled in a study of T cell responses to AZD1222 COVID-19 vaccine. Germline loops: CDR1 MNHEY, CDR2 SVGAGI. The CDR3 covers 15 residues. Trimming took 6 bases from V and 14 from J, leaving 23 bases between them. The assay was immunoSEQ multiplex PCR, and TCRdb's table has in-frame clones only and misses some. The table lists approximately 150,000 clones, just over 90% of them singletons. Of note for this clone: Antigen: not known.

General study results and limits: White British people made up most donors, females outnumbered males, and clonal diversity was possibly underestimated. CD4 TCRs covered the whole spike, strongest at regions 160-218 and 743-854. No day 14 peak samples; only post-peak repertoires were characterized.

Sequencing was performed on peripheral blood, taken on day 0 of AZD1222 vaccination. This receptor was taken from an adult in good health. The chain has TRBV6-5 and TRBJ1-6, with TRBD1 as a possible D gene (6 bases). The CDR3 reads CASRQRGGDRLALHF. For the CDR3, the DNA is TGTGCCAGCAGACAACGGGGGGGCGACCGTCTGGCCCTCCACTTT.